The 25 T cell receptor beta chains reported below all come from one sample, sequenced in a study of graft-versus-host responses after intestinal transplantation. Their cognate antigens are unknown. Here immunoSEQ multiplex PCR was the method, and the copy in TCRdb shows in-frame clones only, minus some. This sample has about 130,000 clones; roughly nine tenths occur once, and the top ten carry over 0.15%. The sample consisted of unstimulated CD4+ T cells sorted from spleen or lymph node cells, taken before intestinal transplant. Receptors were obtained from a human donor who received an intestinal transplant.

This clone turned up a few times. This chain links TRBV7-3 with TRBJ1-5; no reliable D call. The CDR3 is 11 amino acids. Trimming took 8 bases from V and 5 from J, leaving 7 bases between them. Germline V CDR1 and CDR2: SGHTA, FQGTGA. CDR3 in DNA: TGTGCCAGCCCCTGGGATCAGCCCCAGCATTTT. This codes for CASPWDQPQHF.

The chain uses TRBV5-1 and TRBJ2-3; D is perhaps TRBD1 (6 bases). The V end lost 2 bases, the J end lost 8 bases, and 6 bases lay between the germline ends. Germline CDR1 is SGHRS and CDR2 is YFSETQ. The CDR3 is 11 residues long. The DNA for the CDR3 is TGCGCCAGCAGCTTAGGGGGTACGCAGTATTTT. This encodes CASSLGGTQYF.

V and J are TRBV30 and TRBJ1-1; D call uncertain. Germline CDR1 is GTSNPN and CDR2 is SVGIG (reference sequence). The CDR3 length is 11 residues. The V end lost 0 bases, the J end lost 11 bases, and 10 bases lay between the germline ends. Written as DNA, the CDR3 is TGTGCCTGGAGTGTTGGAGGGCGGGCTTTCTTT. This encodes CAWSVGGRAFF. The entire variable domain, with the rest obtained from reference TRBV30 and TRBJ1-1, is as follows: SQTIHQWPATLVQPVGSPLSLECTVEGTSNPNLYWYRQAAGRGLQLLFYSVGIGQISSEVPQNLSASRPQDRQFILSSKKLLLSDSGFYLCAWSVGGRAFFGQGTRLTVV.

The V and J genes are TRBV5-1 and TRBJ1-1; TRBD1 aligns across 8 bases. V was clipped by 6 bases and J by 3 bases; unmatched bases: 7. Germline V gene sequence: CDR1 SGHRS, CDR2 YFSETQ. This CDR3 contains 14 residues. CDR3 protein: CASKADRADTEAFF. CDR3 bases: TGCGCCAGCAAGGCGGACAGGGCGGACACTGAAGCTTTCTTT.

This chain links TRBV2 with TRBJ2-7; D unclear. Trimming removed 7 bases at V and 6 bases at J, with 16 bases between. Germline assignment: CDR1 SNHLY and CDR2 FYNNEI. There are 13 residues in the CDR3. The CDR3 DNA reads TGTGCCAGCAAGGCCAGGCCGCCTGGCGAGCAGTACTTC. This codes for CASKARPPGEQYF.

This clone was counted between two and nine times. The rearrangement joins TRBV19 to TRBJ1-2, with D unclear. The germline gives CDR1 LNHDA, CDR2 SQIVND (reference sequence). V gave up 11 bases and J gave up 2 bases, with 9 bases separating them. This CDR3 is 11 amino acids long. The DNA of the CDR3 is TGTGCCGTCCGGGAAAACTATGGCTACACCTTC. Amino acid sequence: CAVRENYGYTF.

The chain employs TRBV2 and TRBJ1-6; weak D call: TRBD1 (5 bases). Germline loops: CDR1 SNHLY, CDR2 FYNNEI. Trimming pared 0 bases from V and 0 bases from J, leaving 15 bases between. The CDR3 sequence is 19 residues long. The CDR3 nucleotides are TGTGCCAGCAGTGAAGCGTCTGAGGGGTGGAGCTCCTATAATTCACCCCTCCACTTT. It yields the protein CASSEASEGWSSYNSPLHF.

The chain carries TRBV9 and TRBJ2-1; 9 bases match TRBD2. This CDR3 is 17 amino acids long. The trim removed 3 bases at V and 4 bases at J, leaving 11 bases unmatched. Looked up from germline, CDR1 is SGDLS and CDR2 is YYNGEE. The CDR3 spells CASSARLLAGSYNEQFF. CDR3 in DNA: TGTGCCAGCAGCGCCAGACTCCTAGCGGGGAGTTACAATGAGCAGTTCTTC.

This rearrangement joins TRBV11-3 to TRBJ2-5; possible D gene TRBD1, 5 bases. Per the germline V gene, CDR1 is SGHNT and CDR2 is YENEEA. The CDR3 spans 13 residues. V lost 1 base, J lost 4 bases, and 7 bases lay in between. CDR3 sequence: CASSLGQLETQYF. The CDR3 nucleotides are TGTGCCAGCAGCTTAGGACAGTTAGAGACCCAGTACTTC.

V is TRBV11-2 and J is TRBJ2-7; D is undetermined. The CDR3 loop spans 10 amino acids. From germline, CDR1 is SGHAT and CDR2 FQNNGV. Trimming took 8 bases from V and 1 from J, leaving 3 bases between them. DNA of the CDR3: TGTGCCAGCGGGTCCTACGAGCAGTACTTC. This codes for CASGSYEQYF.

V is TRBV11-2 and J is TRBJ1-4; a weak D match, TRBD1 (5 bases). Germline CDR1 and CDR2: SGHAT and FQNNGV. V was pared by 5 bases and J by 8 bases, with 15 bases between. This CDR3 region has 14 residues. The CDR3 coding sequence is TGTGCCAGCAGCCCGCAGGGTGTTGGCGAAAAACTGTTTTTT. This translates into CASSPQGVGEKLFF.

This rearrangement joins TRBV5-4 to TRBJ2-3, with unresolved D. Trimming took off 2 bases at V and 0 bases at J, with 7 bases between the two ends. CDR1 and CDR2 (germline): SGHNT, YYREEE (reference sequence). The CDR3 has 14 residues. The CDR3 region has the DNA TGTGCCAGCAGCTTCTCCTATAGCACAGATACGCAGTATTTT. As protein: CASSFSYSTDTQYF.

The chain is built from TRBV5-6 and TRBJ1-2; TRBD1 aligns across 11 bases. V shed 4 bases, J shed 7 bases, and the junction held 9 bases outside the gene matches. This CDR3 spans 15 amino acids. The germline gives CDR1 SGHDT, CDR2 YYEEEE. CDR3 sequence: CASSPTGQGAPGYTF. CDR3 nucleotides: TGTGCCAGCAGCCCAACCGGACAGGGGGCGCCTGGCTACACCTTC. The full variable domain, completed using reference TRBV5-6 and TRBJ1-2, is DAGVTQSPTHLIKTRGQQVTLRCSPKSGHDTVSWYQQALGQGPQFIFQYYEEEERQRGNFPDRFSGHQFPNYSSELNVNALLLGDSALYLCASSPTGQGAPGYTFGSGTRLTVV.

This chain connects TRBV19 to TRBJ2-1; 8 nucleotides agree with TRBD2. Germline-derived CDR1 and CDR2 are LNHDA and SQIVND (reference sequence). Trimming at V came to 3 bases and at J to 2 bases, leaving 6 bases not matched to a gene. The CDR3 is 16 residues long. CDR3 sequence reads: CASSIRSGGTYNEQFF. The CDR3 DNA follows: TGTGCCAGTAGTATCCGAAGCGGGGGTACCTACAATGAGCAGTTCTTC.

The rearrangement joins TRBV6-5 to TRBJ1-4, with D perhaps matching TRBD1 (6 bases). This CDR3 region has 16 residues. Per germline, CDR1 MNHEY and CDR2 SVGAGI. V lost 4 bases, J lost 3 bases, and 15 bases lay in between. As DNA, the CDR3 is TGTGCCAGCAGTTTTATGTCAGGGGTCGCTAATGAAAAACTGTTTTTT. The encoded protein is CASSFMSGVANEKLFF.

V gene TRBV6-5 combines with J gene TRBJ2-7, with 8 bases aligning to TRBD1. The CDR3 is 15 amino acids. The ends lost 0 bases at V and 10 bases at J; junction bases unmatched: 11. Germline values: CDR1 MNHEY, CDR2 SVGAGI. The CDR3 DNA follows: TGTGCCAGCAGTTACTCCCCTGAGGACAGGGAGGCCCAGTACTTC. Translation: CASSYSPEDREAQYF.

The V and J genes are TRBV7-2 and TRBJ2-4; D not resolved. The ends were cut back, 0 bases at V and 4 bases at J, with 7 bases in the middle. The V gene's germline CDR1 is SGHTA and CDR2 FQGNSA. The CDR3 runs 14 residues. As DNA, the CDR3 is TGTGCCAGCAGCTTAGCGGAACGGAAAAACATTCAGTACTTC. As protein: CASSLAERKNIQYF.

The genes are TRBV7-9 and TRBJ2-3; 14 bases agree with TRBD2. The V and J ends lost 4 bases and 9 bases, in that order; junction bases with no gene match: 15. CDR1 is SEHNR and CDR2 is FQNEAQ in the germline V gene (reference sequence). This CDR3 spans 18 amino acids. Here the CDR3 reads CASSSMVEGTSGGPTQYF. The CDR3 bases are TGTGCCAGCAGCTCAATGGTCGAAGGGACTAGCGGGGGACCAACGCAGTATTTT.

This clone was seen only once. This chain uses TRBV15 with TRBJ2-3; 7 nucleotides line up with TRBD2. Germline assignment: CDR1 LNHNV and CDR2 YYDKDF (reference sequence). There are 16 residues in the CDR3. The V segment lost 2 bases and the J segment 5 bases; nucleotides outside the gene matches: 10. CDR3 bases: TGTGCCACCAGCAGAAAAGTTGCGGGGGTGGGAGATACGCAGTATTTT. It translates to CATSRKVAGVGDTQYF.

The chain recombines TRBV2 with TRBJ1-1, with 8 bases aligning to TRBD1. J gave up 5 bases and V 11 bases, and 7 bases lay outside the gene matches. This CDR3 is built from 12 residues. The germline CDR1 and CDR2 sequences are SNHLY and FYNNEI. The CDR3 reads CALQGAGTEAFF. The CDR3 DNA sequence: TGTGCCTTGCAGGGGGCCGGGACTGAAGCTTTCTTT.

The CDR3 region has the DNA TGTGCCAGCAGTTACTCGGCTAGCGGGGGGGCAGATACGCAGTATTTT. Protein: CASSYSASGGADTQYF. V is TRBV6-5 and J is TRBJ2-3; 12 bases line up with TRBD2. The CDR3 covers 16 residues. CDR1 and CDR2 from the germline V gene are MNHEY and SVGAGI. The trim removed 0 bases at V and 4 bases at J, leaving 2 bases unmatched.

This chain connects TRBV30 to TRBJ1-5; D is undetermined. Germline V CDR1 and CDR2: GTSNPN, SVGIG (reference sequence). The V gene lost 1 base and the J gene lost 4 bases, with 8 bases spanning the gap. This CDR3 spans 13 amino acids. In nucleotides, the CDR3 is TGTGCCTGGAGTGAAGGGTGGAATCAGCCCCAGCATTTT. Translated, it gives CAWSEGWNQPQHF.

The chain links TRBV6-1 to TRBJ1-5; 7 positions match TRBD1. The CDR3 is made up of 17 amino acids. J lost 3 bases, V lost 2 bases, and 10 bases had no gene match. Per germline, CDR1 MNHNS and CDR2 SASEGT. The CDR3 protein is CASSEISSGTVNQPQHF. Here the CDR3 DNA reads TGTGCCAGCAGTGAAATCTCTTCCGGGACAGTCAATCAGCCCCAGCATTTT.

CDR3 in amino acids: CASAASGAVSTEAFF. The DNA of the CDR3 is TGCGCCAGCGCAGCTTCAGGGGCGGTGAGCACTGAAGCTTTCTTT. The chain combines TRBV5-1 with TRBJ1-1; weak D call: TRBD1 (6 bases). The V gene lost 7 bases and the J gene lost 4 bases, with 20 bases spanning the gap. This CDR3 has 15 amino acids. CDR1 and CDR2 from the germline V gene are SGHRS and YFSETQ.

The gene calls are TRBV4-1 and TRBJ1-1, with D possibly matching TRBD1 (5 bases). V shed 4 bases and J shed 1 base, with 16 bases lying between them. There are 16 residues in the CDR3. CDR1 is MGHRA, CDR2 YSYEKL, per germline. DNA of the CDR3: TGCGCCAGCAGCCTACCGAAGGGACGGGGGAACACTGAAGCTTTCTTT. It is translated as CASSLPKGRGNTEAFF.